This T cell receptor (beta chain) was sequenced for a study of blood T cell repertoires in COVID-19. The CDR3 length is 17 residues. Germline CDR1 and CDR2: MDHEN and SYDVKM. V lost 2 bases and J 5 bases, leaving 21 bases between the germline ends. The table came from immunoSEQ multiplex PCR; TCRdb's copy has only in-frame clones and leaves some out. The sample yields around 200,000 clones, over 75% seen once. Participants, about 18 to 90 years old, spanned around 26 US areas. The clonotype comes from a woman aged 18 to 35 who had recovered from COVID-19. Material: PBMCs or T cells enriched from blood (not recorded which). The rearrangement uses TRBV28 and TRBJ1-1, with D possibly matching TRBD1 (5 bases). The CDR3 DNA is TGTGCCAGCAGTTTAGCGCGGGGGACTTCTCCAAGAACTGAAGCTTTCTTT. Protein sequence: CASSLARGTSPRTEAFF.